Listed below are T cell receptor beta chains from one sample, sequenced in a study of blood T cells in healthy people across ages. TCRdb independently ran MiXCR on the 5' RACE reads; one entry per CDR3 protein. The sample has 750,000 to 850,000 distinct CDR3 sequences, approximately 25% seen once. The data also belong to a second study, concerning T cells of mothers and their children.

Sequencing was done on a sample of blood. Every receptor here comes from a boy aged 10-17 years in good health. Both conserved end residues are part of each CDR3. Fields, in order: V gene, D gene, J gene, clone size, CDR3 protein, CDR3 DNA. The D gene is left open where the match is weak. Only some rows state a clone size, as once, few, many or a class for expanded clones.

>TRBV18|.|TRBJ2-3|.
CASSLGPVGTDTQYF
TGTGCCAGCTCCCTGGGCCCGGTTGGCACAGATACGCAGTATTTT
>TRBV7-9|TRBD1|TRBJ1-4|.
CASSWGQGANEKLFF
TGTGCCAGCAGCTGGGGGCAGGGGGCGAATGAAAAACTGTTTTTT
>TRBV7-2|TRBD1|TRBJ1-5|few
CASSLQGAINQPQHF
TGTGCCAGCAGCTTACAGGGGGCGATTAATCAGCCCCAGCATTTT
>TRBV5-6|TRBD2|TRBJ2-5|few
CASSLAGSLETQYF
TGTGCCAGCAGTCTAGCGGGATCGTTGGAGACCCAGTACTTC
>TRBV28|.|TRBJ2-7|few
CASSLQETTYEQYF
TGTGCCAGCAGTTTGCAGGAGACAACCTACGAGCAGTACTTC
>TRBV20-1|.|TRBJ2-1|.
CSARGLTYNEQFF
TGCAGTGCTAGAGGGCTTACCTACAATGAGCAGTTCTTC
>TRBV9|.|TRBJ2-5|.
CASSVVLGTGQETQYF
TGTGCCAGCAGCGTAGTTTTGGGGACCGGGCAAGAGACCCAGTACTTC
>TRBV12-3/TRBV12-4|.|TRBJ1-4|.
CASSPRAAGVAEKLFF
TGTGCCAGCAGTCCCAGGGCCGCCGGGGTCGCTGAAAAACTGTTTTTT
>TRBV12-3/TRBV12-4|TRBD1|TRBJ1-1|few
CASSNRDRDMNTEAFF
TGTGCCAGCAGTAACCGGGACAGGGACATGAACACTGAAGCTTTCTTT
>TRBV14|.|TRBJ2-3|.
CASSPSGLPTDTQYF
TGTGCCAGCAGCCCCTCGGGACTTCCTACAGATACGCAGTATTTT
>TRBV29-1|TRBD2|TRBJ2-2|.
CSGRELPNTGELFF
TGCAGCGGGCGGGAGCTACCTAACACCGGGGAGCTGTTTTTT
>TRBV28|.|TRBJ2-7|.
CASSTKTVNPHYEQYF
TGTGCCAGCAGTACGAAAACAGTAAACCCACACTACGAGCAGTACTTC
>TRBV29-1|.|TRBJ2-3|.
CSVEWGSTDTQYF
TGCAGCGTTGAATGGGGAAGCACAGATACGCAGTATTTT
>TRBV18|.|TRBJ2-1|many
CASSPGRDNEQFF
TGTGCCAGCTCACCGGGCAGGGACAATGAGCAGTTCTTC
>TRBV20-1|.|TRBJ2-7|few
CSPRAVTSSYEQYF
TGCAGTCCTCGGGCGGTGACGAGCTCCTACGAGCAGTACTTC
>TRBV7-9|TRBD2|TRBJ2-7|few
CASTPGGSAGEQYF
TGTGCCAGCACCCCGGGGGGGTCAGCCGGCGAGCAGTACTTC